These T cell receptor beta chains were read from a single sample in a study of control samples from healthy donors and cancer patients. Assay: immunoSEQ multiplex PCR; the TCRdb copy retains only in-frame clones and omits some. The profile shows 160,000 or so clones, around 90% of them singletons. The sequenced sample was blood. The source is a woman in her 30s in good health. Each CDR3 is given with its conserved first and last residue. Fields, in order: V gene, CDR3 protein.

TRBV6-1	CASSEASGSYNEQFF
TRBV9	CARGDRVSPLHF
TRBV10-1	CASSQTGRTEAFF
TRBV6-5	CASIGAFQETQYF
TRBV5-1	CASSLVVGTSYGYTF
TRBV9	CASSPNDVGEAFF
TRBV5-4	CASSRRTGDGNEQFF
TRBV6-1	CASSAAGRVAKNIQYF
TRBV19	CAVGDYNEQFF
TRBV7-3	CASSLTPGTSGANVLTF
TRBV19	CASSIGIKGAATTTSSPLHF
TRBV6-1	CASSAPVYATNEKLFF
TRBV19	CASSPSPGLSRETQYF
TRBV2	CASRGLAGFANTGELFF
TRBV29-1	CSCLKGAGNTEAFF
TRBV19	CASSIPGETQYF
TRBV19	CASSIEDSGTYEQYF
TRBV19	CATREKVGNQPQHF
TRBV4-3	CASSQRLAGALDTQYF
TRBV5-6	CASSFLGAEQYF
TRBV2	CARDRGNSYEQYF
TRBV19	CASRAHTEAFF
TRBV25-1	CASSPRDRGRPNYGYTF
TRBV5-8	CASSLKGNIYGYTF
TRBV23-1	CASILKGCDCNQPQHF
TRBV6-1	CASSATPRRGTNEKLFF
TRBV5-1	CASSSGTGNTEAFF
TRBV7-8	CASSFRWDRGNSPLHF
TRBV28	CASSFAGRKGDTQYF
TRBV28	CASSPRRTGRQETQYF
TRBV3-1/TRBV3-2	CASRHLPSGNTGELFF
TRBV12-3/TRBV12-4	CASSLTGRTEAFF
TRBV9	CASSVGLGNTIYF
TRBV6-4	CASSDSGSGSYGYTF
TRBV29-1	CSVAGKVGQGSYEQYF